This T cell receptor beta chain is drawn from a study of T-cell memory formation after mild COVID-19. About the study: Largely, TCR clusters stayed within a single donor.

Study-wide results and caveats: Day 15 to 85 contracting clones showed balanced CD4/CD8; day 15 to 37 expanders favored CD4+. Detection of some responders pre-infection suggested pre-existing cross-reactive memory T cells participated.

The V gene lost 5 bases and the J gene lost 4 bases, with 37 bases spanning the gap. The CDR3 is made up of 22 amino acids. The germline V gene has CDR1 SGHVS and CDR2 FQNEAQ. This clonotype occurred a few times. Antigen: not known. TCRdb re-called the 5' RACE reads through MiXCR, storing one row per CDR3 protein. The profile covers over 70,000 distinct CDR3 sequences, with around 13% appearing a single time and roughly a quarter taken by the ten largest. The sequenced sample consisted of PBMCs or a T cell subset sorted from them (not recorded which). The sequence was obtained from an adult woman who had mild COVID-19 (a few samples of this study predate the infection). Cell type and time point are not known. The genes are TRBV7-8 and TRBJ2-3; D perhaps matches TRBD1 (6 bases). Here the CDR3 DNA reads TGTGCCAGCAGCCCAGGGGCTTACCCTGGTCGTGTTCTTCGGGGTAGGCCAGATACGCAGTATTTT. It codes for CASSPGAYPGRVLRGRPDTQYF.